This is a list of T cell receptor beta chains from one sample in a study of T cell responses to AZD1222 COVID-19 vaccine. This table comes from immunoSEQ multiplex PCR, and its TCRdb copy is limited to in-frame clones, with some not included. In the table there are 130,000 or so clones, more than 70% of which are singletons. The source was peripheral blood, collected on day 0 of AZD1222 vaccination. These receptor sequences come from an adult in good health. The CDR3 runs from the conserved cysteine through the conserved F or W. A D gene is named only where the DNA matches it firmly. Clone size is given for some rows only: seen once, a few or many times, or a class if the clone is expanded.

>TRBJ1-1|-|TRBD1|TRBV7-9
TGTGCCAGCAGCCAGACAACAGGGGTCACTGAAGCTTTCTTT
CASSQTTGVTEAFF
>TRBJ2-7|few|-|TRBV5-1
TGCGCCAGCACCGTCGGAACCTCCCTTTACGAGCAGTACTTC
CASTVGTSLYEQYF
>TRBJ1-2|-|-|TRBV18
TGTGCCAGCTCACCCGGGACACTCTATGGCTACACCTTC
CASSPGTLYGYTF
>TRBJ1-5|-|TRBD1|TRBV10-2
TGCGCCAGCAGTGACGCGGGACAGATACAGCCCCAGCATTTT
CASSDAGQIQPQHF
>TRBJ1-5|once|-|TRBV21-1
TGTGCCAGCAATACAGGTCTGTGGCAGCCCCAGCATTTT
CASNTGLWQPQHF
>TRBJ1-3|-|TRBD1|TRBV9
TGTGCCAGCAACGACAGGGATTCTGGAAACACCATATATTTT
CASNDRDSGNTIYF
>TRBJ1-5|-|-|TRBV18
TGTGCCAGCTCCCCAGTGCCGGGCAATCAGCCCCAGCATTTT
CASSPVPGNQPQHF
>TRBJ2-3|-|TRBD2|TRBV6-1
TGTGCCAGTAGCGGGAGCACAGATACGCAGTATTTT
CASSGSTDTQYF
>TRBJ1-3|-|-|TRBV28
TGTGCCAGCAGTGTACACCGGGAGAGGCCTGGAAACACCATATATTTT
CASSVHRERPGNTIYF
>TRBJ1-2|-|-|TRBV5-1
TGCGCCAGCACCACGTCCCAGGGTGGCTACACCTTC
CASTTSQGGYTF
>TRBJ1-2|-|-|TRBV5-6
TGTGCCAGCAGCTTGACAGGATATGGCTACACCTTC
CASSLTGYGYTF
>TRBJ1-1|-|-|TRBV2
TGTGCCAGCAGTGACTCTGGGCGGATCACTGAAGCTTTCTTT
CASSDSGRITEAFF
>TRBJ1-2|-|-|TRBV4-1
TGCGCCAGCAGCCACCCGACAGCGGGCTATGGCTACACCTTC
CASSHPTAGYGYTF
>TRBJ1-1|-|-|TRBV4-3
TGCGCCAGCAGCCAAGAAAGGAAGGGGAACACTGAAGCTTTCTTT
CASSQERKGNTEAFF
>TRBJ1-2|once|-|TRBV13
TGTGCCAGCAGCTTAGAAGCAGGGCGGTTTGTCTATGGCTACACCTTC
CASSLEAGRFVYGYTF
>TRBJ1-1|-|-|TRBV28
TGTGCCAGTAGTTACCAGCCCACTGAAGCTTTCTTT
CASSYQPTEAFF
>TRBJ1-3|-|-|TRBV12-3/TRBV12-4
TGTGCCAGCACCCTCGGGGCTGGAAACACCATATATTTT
CASTLGAGNTIYF
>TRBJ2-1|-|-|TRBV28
TGTGCCAGCAGTTTTGTCAATGAGCAGTTCTTC
CASSFVNEQFF